This TCR beta chain was identified during a study of T cell responses to AZD1222 COVID-19 vaccine. There are 14 residues in the CDR3. CDR1 and CDR2 from the germline V gene are SGHRS and YFSETQ. The V gene lost 4 bases and the J gene lost 3 bases, with 10 bases spanning the gap. Study findings and constraints: Clonal diversity may have been underestimated in mostly white British donors. Of the AZD1222 recipients, only five to seven were seropositive at baseline. Among vaccine-associated CD4 TCRs, coverage spanned spike, with dominance at 160-218 and 743-854.

For this clone: The target antigen is unknown.

Only in-frame clones appear in the TCRdb table, and some are missing; sequencing was by immunoSEQ multiplex PCR. The sample yields around 140,000 clones, roughly nine tenths seen once. This specimen consisted of peripheral blood, obtained 28 days after the second AZD1222 dose. This sequence joins TRBV5-1 and TRBJ1-4; D might be TRBD1 (6 bases). The sequence derives from an adult who received the AZD1222 COVID-19 vaccine. CDR3 DNA sequence: TGCGCCAGCAGCATGACAGGCCCTAATGAAAAACTGTTTTTT. It specifies CASSMTGPNEKLFF.